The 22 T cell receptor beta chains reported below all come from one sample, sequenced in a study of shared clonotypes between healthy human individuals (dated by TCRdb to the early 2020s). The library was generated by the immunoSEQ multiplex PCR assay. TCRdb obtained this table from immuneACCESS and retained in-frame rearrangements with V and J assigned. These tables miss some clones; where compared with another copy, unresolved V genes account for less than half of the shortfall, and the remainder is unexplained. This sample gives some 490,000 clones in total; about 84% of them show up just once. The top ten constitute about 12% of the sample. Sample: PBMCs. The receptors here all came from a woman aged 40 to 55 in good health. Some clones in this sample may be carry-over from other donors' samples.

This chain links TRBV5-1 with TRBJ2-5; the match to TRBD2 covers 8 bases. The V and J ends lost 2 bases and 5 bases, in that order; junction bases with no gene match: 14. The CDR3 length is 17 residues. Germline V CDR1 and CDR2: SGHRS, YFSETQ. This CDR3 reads CASSFRPGPGGSETQYF. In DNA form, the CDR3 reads TGCGCCAGCAGCTTCCGCCCGGGACCGGGAGGGTCGGAGACCCAGTACTTC.

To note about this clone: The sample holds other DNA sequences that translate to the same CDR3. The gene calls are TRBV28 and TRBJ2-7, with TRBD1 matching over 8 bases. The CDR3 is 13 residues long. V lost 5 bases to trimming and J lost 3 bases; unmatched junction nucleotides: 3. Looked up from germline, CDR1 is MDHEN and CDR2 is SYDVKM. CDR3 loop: CASSPGQDYEQYF. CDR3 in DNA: TGTGCCAGCAGTCCGGGACAGGACTACGAGCAGTACTTC.

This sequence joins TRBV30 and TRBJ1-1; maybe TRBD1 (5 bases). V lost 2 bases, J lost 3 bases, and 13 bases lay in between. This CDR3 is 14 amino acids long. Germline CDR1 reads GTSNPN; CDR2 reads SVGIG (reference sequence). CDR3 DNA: TGTGCCTGGAGTAGGGGACCGAGGGACACTGAAGCTTTCTTT. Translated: CAWSRGPRDTEAFF.

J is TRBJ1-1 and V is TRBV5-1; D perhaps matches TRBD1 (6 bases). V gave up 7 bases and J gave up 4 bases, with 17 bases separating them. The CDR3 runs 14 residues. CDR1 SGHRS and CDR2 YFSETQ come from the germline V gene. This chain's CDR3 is CASLDTRGSTEAFF. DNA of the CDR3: TGCGCCAGCCTCGACACCAGGGGATCCACTGAAGCTTTCTTT.

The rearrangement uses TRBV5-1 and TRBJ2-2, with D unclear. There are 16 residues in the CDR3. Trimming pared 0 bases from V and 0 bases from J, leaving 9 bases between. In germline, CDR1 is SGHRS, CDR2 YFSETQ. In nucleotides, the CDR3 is TGCGCCAGCAGCTTGGGGCAGAACGCGAACACCGGGGAGCTGTTTTTT. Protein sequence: CASSLGQNANTGELFF.

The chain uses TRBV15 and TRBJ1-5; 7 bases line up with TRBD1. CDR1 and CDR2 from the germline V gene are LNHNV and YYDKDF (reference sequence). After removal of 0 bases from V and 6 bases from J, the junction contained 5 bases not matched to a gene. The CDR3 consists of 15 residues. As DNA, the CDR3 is TGTGCCACCAGCAGAGATTCAGGGGGGGGTCAGCCCCAGCATTTT. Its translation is CATSRDSGGGQPQHF.

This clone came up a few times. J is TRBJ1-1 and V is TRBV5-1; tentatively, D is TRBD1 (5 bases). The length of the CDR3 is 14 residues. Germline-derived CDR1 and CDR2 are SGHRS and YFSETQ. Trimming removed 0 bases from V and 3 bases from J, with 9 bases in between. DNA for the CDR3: TGCGCCAGCAGCTTGGGAGGGGTAGACACTGAAGCTTTCTTT. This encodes CASSLGGVDTEAFF.

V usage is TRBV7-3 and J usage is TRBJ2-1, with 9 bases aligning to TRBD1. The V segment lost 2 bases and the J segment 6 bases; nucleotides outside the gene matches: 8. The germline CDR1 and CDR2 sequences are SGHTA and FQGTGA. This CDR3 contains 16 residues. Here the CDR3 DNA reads TGTGCCAGCAGCTTATCATTCCGGGACAGGGTCAATGAGCAGTTCTTC. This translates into CASSLSFRDRVNEQFF.

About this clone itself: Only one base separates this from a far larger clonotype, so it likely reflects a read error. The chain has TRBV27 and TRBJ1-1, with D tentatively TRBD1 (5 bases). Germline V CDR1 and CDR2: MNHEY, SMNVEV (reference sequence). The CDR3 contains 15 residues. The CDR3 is CVSSLSWGFNTEAFF. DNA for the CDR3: TGTGTCAGCAGTTTATCATGGGGCTTCAACACTGAAGCTTTCTTT.

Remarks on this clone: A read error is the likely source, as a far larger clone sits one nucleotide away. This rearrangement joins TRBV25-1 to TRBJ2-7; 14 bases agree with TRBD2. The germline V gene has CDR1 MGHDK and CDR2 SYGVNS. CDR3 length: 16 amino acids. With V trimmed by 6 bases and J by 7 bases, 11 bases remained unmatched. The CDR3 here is CASRLGTSGGRGEQYF. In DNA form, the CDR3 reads TGTGCCAGCAGATTAGGGACTAGCGGGGGTCGAGGTGAGCAGTACTTC.

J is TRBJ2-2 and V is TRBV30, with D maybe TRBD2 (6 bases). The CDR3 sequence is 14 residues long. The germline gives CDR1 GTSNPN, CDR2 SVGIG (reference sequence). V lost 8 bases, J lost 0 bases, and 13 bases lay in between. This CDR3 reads CARTGTSNTGELFF. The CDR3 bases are TGTGCCCGTACCGGGACTTCGAACACCGGGGAGCTGTTTTTT.

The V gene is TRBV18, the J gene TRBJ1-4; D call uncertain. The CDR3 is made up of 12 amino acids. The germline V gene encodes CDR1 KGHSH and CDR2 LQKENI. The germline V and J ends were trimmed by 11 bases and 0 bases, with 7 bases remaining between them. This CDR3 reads CAAGATNEKLFF. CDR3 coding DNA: TGTGCCGCTGGTGCAACTAATGAAAAACTGTTTTTT.

This CDR3 reads CASSWGQGGGQPQHF. CDR3 bases: TGTGCCAGCAGCTGGGGACAGGGTGGGGGCCAGCCCCAGCATTTT. The chain carries TRBV5-6 and TRBJ1-5; 9 bases are shared with TRBD1. Germline values: CDR1 SGHDT, CDR2 YYEEEE. The CDR3 covers 15 residues. V shed 3 bases, J shed 7 bases, and the junction held 8 bases outside the gene matches.

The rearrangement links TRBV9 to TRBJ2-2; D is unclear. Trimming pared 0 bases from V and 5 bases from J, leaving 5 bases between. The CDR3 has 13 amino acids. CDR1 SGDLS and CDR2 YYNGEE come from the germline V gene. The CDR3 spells CASSVGLTGELFF. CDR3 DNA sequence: TGTGCCAGCAGCGTAGGGCTTACCGGGGAGCTGTTTTTT.

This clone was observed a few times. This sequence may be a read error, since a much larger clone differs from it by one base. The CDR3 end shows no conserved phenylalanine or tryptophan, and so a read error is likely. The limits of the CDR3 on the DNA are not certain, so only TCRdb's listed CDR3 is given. This CDR3 reads CASRFGAEGTEAFL. The chain couples TRBV12-2 to TRBJ1-1. TRBV12-2 is termed a pseudogene. Counting both end residues, the CDR3 totals 14 amino acids.

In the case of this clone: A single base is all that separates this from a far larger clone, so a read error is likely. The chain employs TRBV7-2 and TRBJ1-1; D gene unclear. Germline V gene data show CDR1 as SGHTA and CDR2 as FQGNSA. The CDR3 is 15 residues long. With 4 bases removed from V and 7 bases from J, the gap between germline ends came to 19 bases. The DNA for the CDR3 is TGTGCCAGCAGCTCCCGCCCCGCCTGGAGTTGTGAAGCTTTCTTT. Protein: CASSSRPAWSCEAFF.

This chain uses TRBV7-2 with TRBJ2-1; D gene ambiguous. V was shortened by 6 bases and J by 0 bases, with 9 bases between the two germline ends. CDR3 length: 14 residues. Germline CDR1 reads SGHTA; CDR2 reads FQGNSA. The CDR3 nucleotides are TGTGCCAGCAGAAAGCCTAGCTCCTACAATGAGCAGTTCTTC. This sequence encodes CASRKPSSYNEQFF.

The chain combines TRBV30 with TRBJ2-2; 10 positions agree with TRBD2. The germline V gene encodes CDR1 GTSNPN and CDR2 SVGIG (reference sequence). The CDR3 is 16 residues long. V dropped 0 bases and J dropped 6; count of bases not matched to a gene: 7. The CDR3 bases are TGTGCCTGGAGTGTACCAGCGGGAGGGGTGCCCGGGGAGCTGTTTTTT. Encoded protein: CAWSVPAGGVPGELFF.

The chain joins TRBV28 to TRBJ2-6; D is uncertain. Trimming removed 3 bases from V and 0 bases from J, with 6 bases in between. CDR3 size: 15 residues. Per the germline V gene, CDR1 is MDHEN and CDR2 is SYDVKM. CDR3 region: CASSLSLSGANVLTF. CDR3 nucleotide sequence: TGTGCCAGCAGTTTGAGCCTCTCTGGGGCCAACGTCCTGACTTTC.

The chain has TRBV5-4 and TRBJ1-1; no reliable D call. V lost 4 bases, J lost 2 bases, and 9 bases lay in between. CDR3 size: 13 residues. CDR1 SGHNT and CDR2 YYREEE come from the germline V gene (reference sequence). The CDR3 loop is CASSVRVNTEAFF. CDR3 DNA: TGTGCCAGCAGCGTACGGGTCAACACTGAAGCTTTCTTT.

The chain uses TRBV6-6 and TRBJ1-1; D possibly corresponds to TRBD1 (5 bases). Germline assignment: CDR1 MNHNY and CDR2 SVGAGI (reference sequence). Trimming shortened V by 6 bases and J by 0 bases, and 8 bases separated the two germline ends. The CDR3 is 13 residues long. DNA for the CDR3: TGTGCCAGCAGCGGACACATGAACACTGAAGCTTTCTTT. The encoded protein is CASSGHMNTEAFF.

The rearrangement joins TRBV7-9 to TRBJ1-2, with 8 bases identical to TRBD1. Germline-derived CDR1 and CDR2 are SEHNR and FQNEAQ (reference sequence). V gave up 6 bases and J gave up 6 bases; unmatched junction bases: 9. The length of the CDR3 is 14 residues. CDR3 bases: TGTGCCAGCAGTCAACCGGGACAGGCTAATGGCTACACCTTC. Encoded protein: CASSQPGQANGYTF. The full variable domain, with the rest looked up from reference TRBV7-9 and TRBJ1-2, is DTGVSQNPRHKITKRGQNVTFRCDPISEHNRLYWYRQTLGQGPEFLTYFQNEAQLEKSRLLSDRFSAERPKGSFSTLEIQRTEQGDSAMYLCASSQPGQANGYTFGSGTRLTVV.